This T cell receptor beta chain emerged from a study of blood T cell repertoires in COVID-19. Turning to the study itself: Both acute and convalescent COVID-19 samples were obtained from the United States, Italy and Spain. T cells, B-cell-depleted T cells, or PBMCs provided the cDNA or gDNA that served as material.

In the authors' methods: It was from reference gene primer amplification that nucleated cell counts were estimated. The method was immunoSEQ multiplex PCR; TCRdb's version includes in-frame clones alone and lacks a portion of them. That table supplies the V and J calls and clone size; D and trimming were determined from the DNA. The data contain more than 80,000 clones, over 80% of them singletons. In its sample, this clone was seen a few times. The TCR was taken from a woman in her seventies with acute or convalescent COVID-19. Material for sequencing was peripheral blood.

The CDR3 sequence: CASSLSGGLDTQYF. The CDR3 DNA reads TGTGCCAGCAGTCTTAGCGGGGGGTTAGATACGCAGTATTTT. The rearrangement links TRBV5-4 to TRBJ2-3, with 10 bases that match TRBD2. Trimming took 5 bases from V and 5 from J; bases not matched to a gene: 5. This CDR3 is built from 14 residues. Germline loops: CDR1 SGHNT, CDR2 YYREEE (reference sequence).